The source of this T cell receptor beta chain is a study of identical twins. General study findings and limits: The degree of excess twin sharing was weaker in beta out-of-frame sequences.

TCRdb re-analysed the 5' RACE reads in MiXCR, keeping a single row per CDR3 protein. The table shows about 280,000 distinct CDR3 sequences, with around 8.8% occurring only once. Trimming stripped 7 bases from V and 0 bases from J, with 6 bases between. Germline values: CDR1 MNHNS, CDR2 SASEGT. This CDR3 spans 13 amino acids. This clonotype occurred many times. Antigen unknown. These same data were also listed under a study on yellow fever vaccine responses in identical twins. That paper notes: As reported, the vaccine T cell response of twins seemed partly convergent and partly personalized.

The sample consisted of memory (CD45RO+) T cells sorted from blood. The chain uses TRBV6-1 and TRBJ1-4; no reliable D call. The clonotype was recovered from a woman aged 18-35 years in good health. The CDR3 sequence is CASMRATNEKLFF. CDR3 nucleotides: TGTGCCAGCATGAGGGCAACTAATGAAAAACTGTTTTTT.